The 8 T cell receptor beta chains given below trace back to one sample, sequenced in a study of PD-L1 blockade in urothelial cancer. Time point noted: pretreatment peripheral blood. Data came from immunoSEQ multiplex PCR; TCRdb stores just in-frame clones and leaves some out. The sample lists tens of thousands of clones, 85% to 90% occurring once. The input for sequencing was PBMCs, taken around atezolizumab (anti-PD-L1) treatment. The source of these receptors is a man aged 55 to 70 with urothelial cancer.

This clone was detected only a few times. The chain employs TRBV12-5 and TRBJ2-1, with 13 nucleotides matching TRBD2. Per the germline V gene, CDR1 is LGHNT and CDR2 is FRNRAP. The J segment lost 3 bases and the V segment lost 0 bases, leaving 8 bases of the junction unmatched. The CDR3 covers 19 residues. CDR3 sequence reads: CASGLVRLAGGKNYNEQFF. CDR3 coding DNA: TGTGCTAGTGGTTTGGTCCGACTAGCGGGGGGTAAAAACTACAATGAGCAGTTCTTC.

This CDR3 is CASSPRQGGYEQYF. In DNA form, the CDR3 reads TGTGCCAGCAGCCCCCGACAGGGGGGCTACGAGCAGTACTTC. V usage is TRBV7-8 and J usage is TRBJ2-7; 9 bases are a match to TRBD1. CDR3 size: 14 residues. The germline V gene encodes CDR1 SGHVS and CDR2 FQNEAQ. With 5 bases clipped from V and 3 bases from J, the junction kept 5 bases outside the gene matches.

The V gene is TRBV7-3, the J gene TRBJ1-2; 7 positions match TRBD1. With 1 base clipped from V and 5 bases from J, the junction kept 7 bases outside the gene matches. This CDR3 is 15 amino acids long. The germline V gene has CDR1 SGHTA and CDR2 FQGTGA. CDR3 nucleotides: TGTGCCAGCAGCTTAAATACGGGACAGCGTTATGGCTACACCTTC. This sequence encodes CASSLNTGQRYGYTF.

In DNA, the CDR3 is TGTGCCACCAGCAGTCGACCCAGGGGGAATCAGCCCCAGCATTTT. Translation gives CATSSRPRGNQPQHF. The chain links TRBV15 to TRBJ1-5, with 7 bases aligning to TRBD1. J was trimmed by 4 bases and V by 3 bases; bases with no gene match: 6. The CDR3 covers 15 residues. The V gene's germline CDR1 is LNHNV and CDR2 YYDKDF (reference sequence).

V is TRBV20-1 and J is TRBJ2-7, with D possibly being TRBD2 (5 bases). There are 11 residues in the CDR3. CDR1 is DFQATT and CDR2 is SNEGSKA in the germline V gene (reference sequence). Trimming left V 7 bases short and J 5 bases short, with 12 bases between. CDR3 in amino acids: CSVASTHEQYF. CDR3 bases: TGCAGTGTTGCTAGCACCCACGAGCAGTACTTC.

This chain uses TRBV5-5 with TRBJ1-3; D is ambiguous. The V gene's germline CDR1 is SGHKS and CDR2 YYEKEE (reference sequence). Trimming stripped 0 bases from V and 4 bases from J, with 8 bases between. This CDR3 comprises 14 residues. CDR3 loop: CASSLVQRGNTIYF. CDR3 coding DNA: TGTGCCAGCAGCTTGGTACAGCGGGGAAACACCATATATTTT.

The V gene is TRBV5-1, the J gene TRBJ2-7, with TRBD1 matching over 7 bases. Trimming removed 4 bases from V and 2 bases from J; junction bases left unmatched: 9. The V gene's germline CDR1 is SGHRS and CDR2 YFSETQ. The CDR3 loop spans 15 amino acids. CDR3 nucleotide sequence: TGCGCCAGCAGCCAAGAAAGACAGGGAACCTACGAGCAGTACTTC. It codes for CASSQERQGTYEQYF.

The chain employs TRBV4-2 and TRBJ1-3, with D maybe TRBD1 (5 bases). The CDR3 covers 18 residues. Germline CDR1 and CDR2: LGHNA and YNFKEQ. Trimming stripped 0 bases from V and 3 bases from J, with 18 bases between. CDR3 loop: CASSQDSSAGFGGNTIYF. CDR3 DNA sequence: TGTGCCAGCAGCCAAGATTCCTCGGCAGGGTTCGGTGGAAACACCATATATTTT.